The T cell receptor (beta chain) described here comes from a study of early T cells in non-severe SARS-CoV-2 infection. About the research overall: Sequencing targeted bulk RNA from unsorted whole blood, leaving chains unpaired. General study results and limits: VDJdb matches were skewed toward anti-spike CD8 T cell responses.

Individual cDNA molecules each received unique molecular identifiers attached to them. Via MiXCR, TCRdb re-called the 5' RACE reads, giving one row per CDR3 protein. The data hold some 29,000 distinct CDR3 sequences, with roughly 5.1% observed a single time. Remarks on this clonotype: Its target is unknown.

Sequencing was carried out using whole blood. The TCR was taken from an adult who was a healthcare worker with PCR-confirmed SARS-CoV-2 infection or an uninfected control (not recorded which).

Here the CDR3 reads CASTRTVRPYEQYF. The CDR3 DNA follows: TGTGCCAGCACCCGGACAGTACGACCTTACGAGCAGTACTTC. The V and J genes are TRBV6-2 or TRBV6-3 and TRBJ2-7, with D possibly TRBD1 on 6 matching bases. Germline-derived CDR1 and CDR2 are MNHEY and SVGEGT. This CDR3 region has 14 residues. Trimming removed 7 bases from V and 4 bases from J, with 17 bases in between.